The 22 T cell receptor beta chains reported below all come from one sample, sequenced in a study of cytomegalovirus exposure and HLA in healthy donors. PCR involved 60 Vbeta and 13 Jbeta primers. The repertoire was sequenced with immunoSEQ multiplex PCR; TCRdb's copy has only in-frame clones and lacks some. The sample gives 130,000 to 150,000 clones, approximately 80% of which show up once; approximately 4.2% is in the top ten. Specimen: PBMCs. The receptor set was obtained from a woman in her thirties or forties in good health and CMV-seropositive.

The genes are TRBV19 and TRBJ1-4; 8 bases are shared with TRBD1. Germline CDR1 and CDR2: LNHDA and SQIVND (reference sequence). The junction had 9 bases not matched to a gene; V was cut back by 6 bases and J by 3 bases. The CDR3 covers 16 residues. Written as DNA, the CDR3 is TGTGCCAGTAGCGAGCCCCAGGGGGCAGCTAATGAAAAACTGTTTTTT. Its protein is CASSEPQGAANEKLFF.

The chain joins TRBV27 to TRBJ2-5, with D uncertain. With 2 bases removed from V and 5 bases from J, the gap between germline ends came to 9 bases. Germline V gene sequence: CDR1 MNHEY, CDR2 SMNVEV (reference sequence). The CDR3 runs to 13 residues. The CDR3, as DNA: TGTGCCAGCAGTTTAGGAGTGAGGGAGACCCAGTACTTC. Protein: CASSLGVRETQYF.

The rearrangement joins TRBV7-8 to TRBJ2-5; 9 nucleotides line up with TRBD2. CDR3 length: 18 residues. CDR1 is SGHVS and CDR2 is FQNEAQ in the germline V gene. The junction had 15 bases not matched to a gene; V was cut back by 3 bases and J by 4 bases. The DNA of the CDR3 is TGTGCCAGCAGCTTCCGAACGGGCGGGGGGACTAGCAGAGAGACCCAGTACTTC. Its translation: CASSFRTGGGTSRETQYF.

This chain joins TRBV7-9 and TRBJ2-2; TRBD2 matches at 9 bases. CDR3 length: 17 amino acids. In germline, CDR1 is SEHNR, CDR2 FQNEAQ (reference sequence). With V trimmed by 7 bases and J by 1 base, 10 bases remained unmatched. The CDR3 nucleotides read TGTGCCAGCAACACCCCAAAGACTAGCGGGAACACCGGGGAGCTGTTTTTT. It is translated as CASNTPKTSGNTGELFF.

Here the CDR3 reads CASSPNGQGDVHEQYF. The CDR3, as DNA: TGTGCCAGCAGCCCCAACGGACAGGGGGACGTACACGAGCAGTACTTC. J is TRBJ2-7 and V is TRBV7-2; 10 nucleotides match TRBD1. V gave up 5 bases and J gave up 5 bases; unmatched junction bases: 12. Germline V gives CDR1 SGHTA, CDR2 FQGNSA. The CDR3 runs to 16 residues.

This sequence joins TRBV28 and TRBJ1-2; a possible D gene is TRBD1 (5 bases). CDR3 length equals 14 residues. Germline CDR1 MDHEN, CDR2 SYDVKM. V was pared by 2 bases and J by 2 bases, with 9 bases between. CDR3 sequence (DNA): TGTGCCAGCAGTTTACCCCCAGGGAACTATGGCTACACCTTC. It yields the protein CASSLPPGNYGYTF.

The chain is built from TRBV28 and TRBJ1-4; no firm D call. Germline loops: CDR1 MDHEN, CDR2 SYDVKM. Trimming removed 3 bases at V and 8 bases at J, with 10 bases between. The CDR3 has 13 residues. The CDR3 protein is CASSLAGGEKLFF. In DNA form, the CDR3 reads TGTGCCAGCAGTTTGGCTGGTGGCGAAAAACTGTTTTTT.

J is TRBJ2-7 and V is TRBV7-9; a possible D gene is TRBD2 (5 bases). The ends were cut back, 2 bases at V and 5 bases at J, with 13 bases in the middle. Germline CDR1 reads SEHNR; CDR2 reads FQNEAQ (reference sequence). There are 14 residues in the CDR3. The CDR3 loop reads CASSLIPGSHEQYF. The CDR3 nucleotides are TGTGCCAGCAGCTTAATCCCGGGGTCCCACGAGCAGTACTTC.

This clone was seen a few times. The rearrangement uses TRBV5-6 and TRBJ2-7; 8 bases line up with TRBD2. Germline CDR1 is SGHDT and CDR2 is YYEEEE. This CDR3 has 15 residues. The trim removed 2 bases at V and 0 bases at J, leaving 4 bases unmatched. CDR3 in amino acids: CASSLRTSPSYEQYF. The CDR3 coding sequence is TGTGCCAGCAGCTTAAGGACTAGCCCCTCCTACGAGCAGTACTTC.

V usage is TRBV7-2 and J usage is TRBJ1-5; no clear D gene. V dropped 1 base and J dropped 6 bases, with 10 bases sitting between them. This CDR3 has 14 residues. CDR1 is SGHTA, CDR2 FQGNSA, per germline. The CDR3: CASSLDGVSQPQHF. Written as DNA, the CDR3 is TGTGCCAGCAGCTTAGACGGAGTGAGTCAGCCCCAGCATTTT.

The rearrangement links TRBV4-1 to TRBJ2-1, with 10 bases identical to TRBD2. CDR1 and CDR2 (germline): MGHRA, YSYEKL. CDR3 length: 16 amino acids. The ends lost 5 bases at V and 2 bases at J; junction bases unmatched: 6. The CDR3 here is CASSSLAGGPYNEQFF. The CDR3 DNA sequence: TGCGCCAGCAGCTCCTTAGCGGGAGGCCCCTACAATGAGCAGTTCTTC.

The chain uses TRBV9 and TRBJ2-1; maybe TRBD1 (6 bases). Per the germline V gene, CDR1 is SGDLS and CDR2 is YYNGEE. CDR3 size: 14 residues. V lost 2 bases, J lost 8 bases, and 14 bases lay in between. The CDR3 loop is CASSVSGAPYEQFF. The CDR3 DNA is TGTGCCAGCAGCGTTTCAGGGGCCCCATATGAGCAGTTCTTC.

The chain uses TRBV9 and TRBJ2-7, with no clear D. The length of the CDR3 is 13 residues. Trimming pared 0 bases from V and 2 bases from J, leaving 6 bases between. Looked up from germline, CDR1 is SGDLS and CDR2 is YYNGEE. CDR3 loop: CASSVASPYEQYF. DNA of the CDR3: TGTGCCAGCAGCGTAGCCAGTCCCTACGAGCAGTACTTC.

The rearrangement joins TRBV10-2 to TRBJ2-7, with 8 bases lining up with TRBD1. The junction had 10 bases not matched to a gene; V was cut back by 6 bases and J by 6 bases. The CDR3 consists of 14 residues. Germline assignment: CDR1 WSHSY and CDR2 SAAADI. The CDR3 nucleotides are TGCGCCAGCAGCTCCGGGACAGGTCTAGGCGAGCAGTACTTC. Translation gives CASSSGTGLGEQYF.

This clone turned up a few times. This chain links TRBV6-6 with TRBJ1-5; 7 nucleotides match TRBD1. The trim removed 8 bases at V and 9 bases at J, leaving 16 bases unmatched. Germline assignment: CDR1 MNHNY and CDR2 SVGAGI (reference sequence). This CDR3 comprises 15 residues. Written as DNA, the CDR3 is TGTGCCAGCCGACGGGACAGCGGATCCGAGACGCCCCAGCATTTT. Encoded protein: CASRRDSGSETPQHF.

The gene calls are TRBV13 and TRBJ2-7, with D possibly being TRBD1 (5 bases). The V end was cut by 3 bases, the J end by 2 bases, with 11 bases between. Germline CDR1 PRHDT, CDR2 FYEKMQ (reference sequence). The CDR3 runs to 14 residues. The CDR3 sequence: CASSLEGEPYEQYF. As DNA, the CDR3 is TGTGCCAGCAGCTTGGAAGGGGAACCCTACGAGCAGTACTTC.

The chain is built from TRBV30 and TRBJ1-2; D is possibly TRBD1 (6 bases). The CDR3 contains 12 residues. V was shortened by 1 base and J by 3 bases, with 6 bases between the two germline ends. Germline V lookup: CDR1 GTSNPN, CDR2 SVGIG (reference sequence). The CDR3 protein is CAWSGQDYGYTF. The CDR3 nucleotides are TGTGCCTGGAGTGGACAGGACTATGGCTACACCTTC. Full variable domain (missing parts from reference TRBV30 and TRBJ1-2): SQTIHQWPATLVQPVGSPLSLECTVEGTSNPNLYWYRQAAGRGLQLLFYSVGIGQISSEVPQNLSASRPQDRQFILSSKKLLLSDSGFYLCAWSGQDYGYTFGSGTRLTVV.

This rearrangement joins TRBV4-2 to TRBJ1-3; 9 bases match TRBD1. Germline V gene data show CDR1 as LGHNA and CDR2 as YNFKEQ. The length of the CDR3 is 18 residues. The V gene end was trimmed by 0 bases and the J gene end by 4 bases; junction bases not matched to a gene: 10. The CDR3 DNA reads TGTGCCAGCAGCCAAGAAAGGCCGAGGACAGGGGCGGGAAACACCATATATTTT. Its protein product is CASSQERPRTGAGNTIYF.

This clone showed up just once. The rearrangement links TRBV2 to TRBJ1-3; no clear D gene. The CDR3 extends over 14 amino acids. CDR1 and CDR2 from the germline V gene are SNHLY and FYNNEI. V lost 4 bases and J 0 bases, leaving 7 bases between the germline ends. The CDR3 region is CASSAASSGNTIYF. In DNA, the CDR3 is TGTGCCAGCAGTGCCGCCAGCTCTGGAAACACCATATATTTT.

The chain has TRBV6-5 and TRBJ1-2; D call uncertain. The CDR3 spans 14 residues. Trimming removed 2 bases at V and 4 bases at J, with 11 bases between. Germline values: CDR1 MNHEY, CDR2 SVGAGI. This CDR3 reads CASSYQRVGYGYTF. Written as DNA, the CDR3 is TGTGCCAGCAGTTACCAGCGGGTAGGCTATGGCTACACCTTC.

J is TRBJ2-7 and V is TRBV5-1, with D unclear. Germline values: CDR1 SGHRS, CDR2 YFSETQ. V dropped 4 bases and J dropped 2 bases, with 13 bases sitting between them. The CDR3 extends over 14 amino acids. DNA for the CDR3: TGCGCCAGCAGCCCGCGCGGCGAGGCCTACGAGCAGTACTTC. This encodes CASSPRGEAYEQYF.

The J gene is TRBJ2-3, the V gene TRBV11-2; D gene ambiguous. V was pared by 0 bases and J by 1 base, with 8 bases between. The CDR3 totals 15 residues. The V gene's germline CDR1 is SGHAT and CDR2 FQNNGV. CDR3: CASSLDGVGTDTQYF. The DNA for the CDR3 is TGTGCCAGCAGCTTAGATGGAGTGGGCACAGATACGCAGTATTTT.